This TCR beta chain appears in the sequencing data of a study of shared clonotypes between healthy human individuals. This clone has only one observation. Its antigen is unidentified. The CDR3 totals 12 residues. Germline V gene lookup returns CDR1 SGHVS and CDR2 FQNEAQ. V shed 5 bases and J shed 2 bases, with 7 bases lying between them. TCRdb's table, derived via immunoSEQ multiplex PCR, lists solely in-frame clones and lacks some. Among around 600,000 clones listed, around 97% were seen once. Broader study findings: Roughly 5% of naive CD4 clonotypes were common to several donors.

This chain links TRBV7-8 with TRBJ2-7; D is ambiguous. Material: naive CD4+ T cells sorted from blood. Subset defined: CD45RA+ positively selected. The TCR originated in a woman younger than 45 in good health. The CDR3 here is CASSATPYEQYF. The CDR3 DNA is TGTGCCAGCAGCGCAACCCCCTACGAGCAGTACTTC.